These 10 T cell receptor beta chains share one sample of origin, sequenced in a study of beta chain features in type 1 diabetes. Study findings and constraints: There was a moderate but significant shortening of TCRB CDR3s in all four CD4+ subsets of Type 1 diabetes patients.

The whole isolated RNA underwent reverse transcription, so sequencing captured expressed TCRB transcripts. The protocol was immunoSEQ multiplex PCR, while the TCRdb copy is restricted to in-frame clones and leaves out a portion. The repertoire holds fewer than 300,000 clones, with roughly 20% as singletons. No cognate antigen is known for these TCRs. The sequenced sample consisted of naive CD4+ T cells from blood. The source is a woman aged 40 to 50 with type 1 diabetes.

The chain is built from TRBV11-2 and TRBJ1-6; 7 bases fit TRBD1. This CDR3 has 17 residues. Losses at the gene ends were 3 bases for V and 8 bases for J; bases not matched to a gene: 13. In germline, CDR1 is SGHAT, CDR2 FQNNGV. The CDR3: CASSFLLGQGGDSPLHF. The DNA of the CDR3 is TGTGCCAGCAGCTTTCTCCTTGGGCAAGGGGGCGATTCACCCCTCCACTTT.

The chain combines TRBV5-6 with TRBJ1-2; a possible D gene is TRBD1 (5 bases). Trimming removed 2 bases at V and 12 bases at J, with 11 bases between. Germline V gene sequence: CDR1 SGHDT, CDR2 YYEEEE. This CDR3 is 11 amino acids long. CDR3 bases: TGTGCCAGCAGCTTCTCAGGGAGGAACACCTTC. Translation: CASSFSGRNTF.

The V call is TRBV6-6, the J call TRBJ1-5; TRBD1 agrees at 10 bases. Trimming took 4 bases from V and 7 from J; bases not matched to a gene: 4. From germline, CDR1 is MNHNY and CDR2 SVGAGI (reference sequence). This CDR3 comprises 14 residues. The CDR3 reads CASSLGQGGQPQHF. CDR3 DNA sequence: TGTGCCAGCAGTTTAGGACAGGGGGGACAGCCCCAGCATTTT.

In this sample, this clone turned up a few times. CDR3 region: CSVGPGQSLSYEQYF. The CDR3, as DNA: TGCAGCGTTGGCCCAGGGCAGTCCCTCTCCTACGAGCAGTACTTC. The rearrangement links TRBV29-1 to TRBJ2-7; perhaps TRBD1 as D (5 bases). The CDR3 extends over 15 amino acids. CDR1 is SQVTM and CDR2 is ANQGSEA in the germline V gene. V lost 4 bases and J 0 bases, leaving 16 bases between the germline ends.

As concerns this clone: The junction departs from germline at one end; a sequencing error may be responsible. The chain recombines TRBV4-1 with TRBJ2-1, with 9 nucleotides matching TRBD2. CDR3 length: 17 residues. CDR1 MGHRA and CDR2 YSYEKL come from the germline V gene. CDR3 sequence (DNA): TGCGCCAGCAGCCTTGCCGGGACTAGCCGTTTTAGGAATGGGCAGTTCTTC. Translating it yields CASSLAGTSRFRNGQFF.

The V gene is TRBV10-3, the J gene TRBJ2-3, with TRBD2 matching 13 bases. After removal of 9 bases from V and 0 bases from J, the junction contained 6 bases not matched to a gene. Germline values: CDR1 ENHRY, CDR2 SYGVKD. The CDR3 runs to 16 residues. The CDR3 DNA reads TGTGCCATTACGGAGGGACTAGCGGGAAGCACAGATACGCAGTATTTT. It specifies CAITEGLAGSTDTQYF.

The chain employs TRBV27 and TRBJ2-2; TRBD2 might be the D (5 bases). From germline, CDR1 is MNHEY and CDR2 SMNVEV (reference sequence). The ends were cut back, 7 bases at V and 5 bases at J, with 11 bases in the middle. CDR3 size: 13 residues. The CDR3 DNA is TGTGCCAGCACCCCCTCGGGGACCGGGGAGCTGTTTTTT. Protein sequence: CASTPSGTGELFF.

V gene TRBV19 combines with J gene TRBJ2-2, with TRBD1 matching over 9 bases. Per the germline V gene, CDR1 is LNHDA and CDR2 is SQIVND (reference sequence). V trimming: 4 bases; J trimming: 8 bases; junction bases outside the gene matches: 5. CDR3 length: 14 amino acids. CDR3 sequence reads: CASSTTGTGGELFF. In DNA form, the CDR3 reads TGTGCCAGTAGTACCACCGGGACAGGGGGGGAGCTGTTTTTT.

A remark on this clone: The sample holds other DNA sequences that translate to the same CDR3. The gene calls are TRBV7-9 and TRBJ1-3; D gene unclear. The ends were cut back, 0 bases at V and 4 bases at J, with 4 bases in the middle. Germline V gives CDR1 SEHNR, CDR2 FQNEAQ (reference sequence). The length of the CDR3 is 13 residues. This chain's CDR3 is CASSLAGGNTIYF. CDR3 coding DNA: TGTGCCAGCAGCTTAGCCGGGGGAAACACCATATATTTT.

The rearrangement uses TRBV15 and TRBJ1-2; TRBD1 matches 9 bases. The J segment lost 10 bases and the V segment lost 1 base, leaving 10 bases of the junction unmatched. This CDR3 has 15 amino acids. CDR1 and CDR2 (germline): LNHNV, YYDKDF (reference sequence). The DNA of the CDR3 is TGTGCCACCAGCAGAGGGGGCGGGACAGGGTACGACTACACCTTC. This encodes CATSRGGGTGYDYTF.